This T cell receptor beta chain was documented in a study of T cell changes during pregnancy in multiple sclerosis. Assay: immunoSEQ multiplex PCR; the TCRdb copy retains only in-frame clones and omits some. This sample has tens of thousands of clones, with almost 90% found just once. This clonotype was sampled from a female donor in good health, enrolled as a control in a pregnancy study. The sample was CD4+ T cells from peripheral blood mononuclear cells, taken in the first trimester of pregnancy.

CDR3 coding DNA: TGTGCCAGCAGCCTGGGACTAGCCTGGAATGAGCAGTTCTTC. Translating it yields CASSLGLAWNEQFF. The chain combines TRBV9 with TRBJ2-1; 9 bases map to TRBD2. The length of the CDR3 is 14 residues. V dropped 4 bases and J dropped 7; count of bases not matched to a gene: 6. The germline CDR1 and CDR2 sequences are SGDLS and YYNGEE.